One sample yielded the 21 T cell receptor beta chains listed below, sequenced in a study of cytomegalovirus exposure and HLA in healthy donors (TCRdb year 2017). Library construction relied on the immunoSEQ multiplex PCR assay. For the multiplex PCR, a mixture combining 60 forward primers for TCR Vbeta segments and 13 reverse primers for TCR Jbeta segments was used. This immuneACCESS table, as held by TCRdb, lists in-frame sequences with V and J called but not all clones. Of the missing ones, under half trace to an unresolved V gene in checked studies; the others have no known cause. The table for this sample lists about 140,000 clones; 70% to 90% of them were counted only once. The top ten hold approximately 2.5% of the sample. The sequencing input was PBMCs. The source of these receptors is a man aged 50 to 60 in good health and CMV-seronegative.

The V and J genes are TRBV15 and TRBJ1-5; 9 nucleotides line up with TRBD1. The CDR3 totals 14 residues. The V and J ends lost 1 base and 6 bases, in that order; junction bases with no gene match: 1. The germline V gene has CDR1 LNHNV and CDR2 YYDKDF (reference sequence). The CDR3 bases are TGTGCCACCAGCAGAGGGACAGGGGCTCAGCCCCAGCATTTT. It yields the protein CATSRGTGAQPQHF.

The genes are TRBV19 and TRBJ1-2; 11 bases align to TRBD1. The CDR3 runs to 18 residues. The V gene's germline CDR1 is LNHDA and CDR2 SQIVND (reference sequence). Losses at the gene ends were 3 bases for V and 0 bases for J; bases not matched to a gene: 9. Here the CDR3 DNA reads TGTGCCAGTAGTATGGAAGGACAGGGGGCCGATACTAACTATGGCTACACCTTC. It codes for CASSMEGQGADTNYGYTF.

The V call is TRBV7-9, the J call TRBJ1-1; 7 bases agree with TRBD1. The CDR3 has 13 amino acids. Germline trimming cut 5 bases from V and 7 bases from J; bases unmatched to any gene: 7. CDR1 SEHNR and CDR2 FQNEAQ come from the germline V gene (reference sequence). CDR3 nucleotides: TGTGCCAGCAGCCACCAGGGGGGAATTGAAGCTTTCTTT. It is translated as CASSHQGGIEAFF.

The V and J genes are TRBV5-6 and TRBJ1-2, with D unclear. V gave up 1 base and J gave up 8 bases, with 12 bases separating them. Per germline, CDR1 SGHDT and CDR2 YYEEEE. The CDR3 spans 13 residues. The CDR3 coding sequence is TGTGCCAGCAGCTTGATTGAGTCTTTGGGCTACACCTTC. Translated: CASSLIESLGYTF.

This chain links TRBV6-6 with TRBJ2-2; 7 nucleotides line up with TRBD1. V lost 6 bases to trimming and J lost 0 bases; unmatched junction nucleotides: 4. The CDR3 extends over 15 amino acids. The germline gives CDR1 MNHNY, CDR2 SVGAGI (reference sequence). The CDR3 nucleotides are TGTGCCAGCAGGGGGGACAGAGCGAACACCGGGGAGCTGTTTTTT. Amino acid sequence: CASRGDRANTGELFF.

V usage is TRBV28 and J usage is TRBJ2-1; 9 bases map to TRBD1. The CDR3 is made up of 14 amino acids. Germline-derived CDR1 and CDR2 are MDHEN and SYDVKM. With V trimmed by 6 bases and J by 8 bases, 8 bases remained unmatched. CDR3 sequence: CASSFRDRDHEQFF. In DNA form, the CDR3 reads TGTGCCAGCAGCTTCCGGGACAGGGACCATGAGCAGTTCTTC.

Here the CDR3 reads CASKMTAGIYEQYF. CDR3 nucleotides: TGTGCCAGCAAGATGACAGCGGGGATATACGAGCAGTACTTC. The chain links TRBV2 to TRBJ2-7; 7 bases fit TRBD2. From germline, CDR1 is SNHLY and CDR2 FYNNEI. V was clipped by 7 bases and J by 4 bases; unmatched bases: 10. This CDR3 comprises 14 residues.

The V call is TRBV5-6, the J call TRBJ2-3; TRBD2 matches at 8 bases. The CDR3 is 16 amino acids. Germline assignment: CDR1 SGHDT and CDR2 YYEEEE. With 2 bases clipped from V and 1 base from J, the junction kept 6 bases outside the gene matches. CDR3 protein: CASSFTSGGRTDTQYF. CDR3 DNA sequence: TGTGCCAGCAGCTTCACCAGCGGGGGCCGCACAGATACGCAGTATTTT.

A single count supports this clone. V gene TRBV5-1 combines with J gene TRBJ1-2, with D tentatively TRBD1 (5 bases). CDR3 length equals 13 residues. Trimming left V 0 bases short and J 6 bases short, with 9 bases between. Germline CDR1 SGHRS, CDR2 YFSETQ. The CDR3 spells CASSLEAGNGYTF. The CDR3, as DNA: TGCGCCAGCAGCTTGGAGGCAGGGAATGGCTACACCTTC.

The chain joins TRBV7-8 to TRBJ1-4; a weak D match, TRBD1 (6 bases). The CDR3 loop spans 15 amino acids. Per the germline V gene, CDR1 is SGHVS and CDR2 is FQNEAQ. Trimming removed 3 bases from V and 3 bases from J, with 11 bases in between. This chain's CDR3 is CASSFWDTSNEKLFF. In nucleotides, the CDR3 is TGTGCCAGCAGCTTTTGGGACACATCTAATGAAAAACTGTTTTTT.

This clone was seen just once. This chain uses TRBV18 with TRBJ2-7; possibly TRBD2 for D (5 bases). The CDR3 has 15 residues. With 2 bases removed from V and 5 bases from J, the gap between germline ends came to 16 bases. Germline CDR1 is KGHSH and CDR2 is LQKENI. CDR3 sequence reads: CASSPSALEGNEQYF. CDR3 sequence (DNA): TGTGCCAGCTCACCATCGGCCCTAGAGGGCAACGAGCAGTACTTC. Complete variable domain (other parts from reference TRBV18 and TRBJ2-7): NAGVMQNPRHLVRRRGQEARLRCSPMKGHSHVYWYRQLPEEGLKFMVYLQKENIIDESGMPKERFSAEFPKEGPSILRIQQVVRGDSAAYFCASSPSALEGNEQYFGPGTRLTVT.

The rearrangement uses TRBV4-1 and TRBJ2-3; TRBD2 agrees at 8 bases. This CDR3 is 17 amino acids long. The V gene end was trimmed by 3 bases and the J gene end by 0 bases; junction bases not matched to a gene: 8. CDR1 is MGHRA, CDR2 YSYEKL, per germline. The CDR3 protein is CASSQGFSGASTDTQYF. The CDR3 region has the DNA TGCGCCAGCAGCCAGGGGTTTAGCGGGGCTAGCACAGATACGCAGTATTTT.

The V and J genes are TRBV30 and TRBJ1-5; 9 nucleotides agree with TRBD1. Looked up from germline, CDR1 is GTSNPN and CDR2 is SVGIG (reference sequence). The CDR3 spans 16 residues. The junction had 8 bases not matched to a gene; V was cut back by 2 bases and J by 3 bases. The CDR3 sequence is CAWSRADRGANQPQHF. The CDR3 coding sequence is TGTGCCTGGAGTAGGGCTGACAGGGGGGCCAATCAGCCCCAGCATTTT.

The gene calls are TRBV6-6 and TRBJ2-5; 11 bases line up with TRBD1. CDR3 length equals 15 residues. Germline loops: CDR1 MNHNY, CDR2 SVGAGI (reference sequence). V dropped 5 bases and J dropped 4; count of bases not matched to a gene: 6. This chain's CDR3 is CASSRGQGAAETQYF. CDR3 bases: TGTGCCAGCAGTCGAGGACAGGGGGCGGCAGAGACCCAGTACTTC.

The V and J genes are TRBV5-1 and TRBJ2-1, with D uncertain. Germline loops: CDR1 SGHRS, CDR2 YFSETQ. The V end was cut by 1 base, the J end by 1 base, with 12 bases between. This CDR3 is built from 16 residues. CDR3 in DNA: TGCGCCAGCAGCTTGTTTCAGAATCCGTCCTACAATGAGCAGTTCTTC. This gives the protein CASSLFQNPSYNEQFF.

With respect to this clone: Relative to the germline gene, one junction end is altered; a read error may explain this. The V call is TRBV7-2, the J call TRBJ2-3; TRBD2 aligns across 10 bases. The V gene's germline CDR1 is SGHTA and CDR2 FQGNSA. CDR3 length: 16 amino acids. The CDR3, as DNA: TGTGCCAGCAGCCTAGCGGGGGCCGCGAGCACAGATACGCAGTATTTT. It translates to CASSLAGAASTDTQYF. The variable domain in full, with the rest retrieved from reference TRBV7-2 and TRBJ2-3, is GAGVSQSPSNKVTEKGKDVELRCDPISGHTALYWYRQSLGQGLEFLIYFQGNSAPDKSGLPSDRFSAERTGGSVSTLTIQRTQQEDSAVYLCASSLAGAASTDTQYFGPGTRLTVL.

The J gene is TRBJ2-5, the V gene TRBV7-3, with TRBD2 identical over 8 bases. There are 13 residues in the CDR3. Losses at the gene ends were 5 bases for V and 5 bases for J; bases not matched to a gene: 4. The germline V gene encodes CDR1 SGHTA and CDR2 FQGTGA. CDR3 residues: CASSPSGGETQYF. The CDR3 bases are TGTGCCAGCAGCCCGAGCGGGGGTGAGACCCAGTACTTC.

The chain joins TRBV20-1 to TRBJ2-5; TRBD2 matches at 8 bases. The CDR3 runs to 11 residues. V was pared by 7 bases and J by 7 bases, with 5 bases of the junction left unmatched. Germline V gene data show CDR1 as DFQATT and CDR2 as SNEGSKA (reference sequence). CDR3 in DNA: TGCAGTGGAGTCGGGAGGGGGACCCAGTACTTC. It specifies CSGVGRGTQYF.

This clone was picked up a small number of times. The V and J genes are TRBV6-1 and TRBJ1-1; TRBD1 is a possible D gene (6 bases). V lost 5 bases to trimming and J lost 0 bases, with 13 bases between them. The CDR3 extends over 15 amino acids. Germline CDR1 MNHNS, CDR2 SASEGT. This CDR3 is CASSPRGAVNTEAFF. CDR3 bases: TGTGCCAGCAGTCCCCGGGGGGCGGTGAACACTGAAGCTTTCTTT.

The chain combines TRBV2 with TRBJ2-1; TRBD2 matches 8 bases. Germline V gene sequence: CDR1 SNHLY, CDR2 FYNNEI. The junction had 7 bases not matched to a gene; V was cut back by 6 bases and J by 0 bases. CDR3 length: 16 amino acids. The chain's CDR3 is CASRTVLADSYNEQFF. CDR3 in DNA: TGTGCCAGCAGGACCGTACTAGCGGACTCCTACAATGAGCAGTTCTTC.

V usage is TRBV30 and J usage is TRBJ2-5, with 13 bases fitting TRBD2. Germline assignment: CDR1 GTSNPN and CDR2 SVGIG (reference sequence). J lost 5 bases, V lost 1 base, and 7 bases had no gene match. This CDR3 comprises 16 residues. The CDR3 bases are TGTGCCTGGAGTGATAAACTAGCGGGGGGGCCTGAGACCCAGTACTTC. It specifies CAWSDKLAGGPETQYF.